The present T cell receptor beta chain was sequenced within a study of blood T cell repertoires in COVID-19. In the study overall: Researchers got acute and convalescent COVID-19 samples from the United States, Italy and Spain.

Assay used: immunoSEQ multiplex PCR; TCRdb lists only in-frame clones, some missing. The sample includes 150,000 to 200,000 clones, approximately 79% of them seen just once. Participant ages covered about 18 to 100 years across about 25 US areas. Cohort assignment relied on participant-reported clinical history. CDR1 LNHDA and CDR2 SQIVND come from the germline V gene (reference sequence). The V and J ends lost 8 bases and 8 bases, in that order; junction bases with no gene match: 14. The CDR3 has 16 amino acids. This receptor was obtained from a woman aged 60-75 years with acute COVID-19. The sample consisted of PBMCs or T cells enriched from blood (not recorded which). The V gene is TRBV19, the J gene TRBJ2-1, with 11 bases fitting TRBD2. CDR3 DNA sequence: TGTGCCAGTTGCATCGGGGGACTAGCGGCCCGCGATGAGCAGTTCTTC. Its protein is CASCIGGLAARDEQFF.